This T cell receptor beta chain derives from a study of vaccination and CD4 T cells after COVID-19. The study sequenced cultured CD4+ T cell DNA using the Oncomine TCR Beta short-read assay. From the PCR reads, TCRdb called clonotypes with MiXCR, one entry per CDR3 protein. The sample lists over 10,000 distinct CDR3 sequences, around 44% seen once, with about 13% in the top ten. Noted treatment: approximately nine-day PBMC culture with coronavirus spike peptide pools or control peptides (ViraFEST assay). This clonotype has more than one count but fewer than ten. What it binds is unknown. The CDR3 is made up of 13 amino acids. V lost 6 bases, J lost 5 bases, and 13 bases lay in between.

The chain combines TRBV12-3 or TRBV12-4 with TRBJ1-2; D is unclear. The sequenced sample consisted of CD4+ T cells from blood, cultured in vitro. The sequence was obtained from a human donor who had recovered from COVID-19. The CDR3 DNA sequence: TGTGCCAGCAGCCCCGAAATAGGATATGGCTACACCTTC. Translated: CASSPEIGYGYTF.